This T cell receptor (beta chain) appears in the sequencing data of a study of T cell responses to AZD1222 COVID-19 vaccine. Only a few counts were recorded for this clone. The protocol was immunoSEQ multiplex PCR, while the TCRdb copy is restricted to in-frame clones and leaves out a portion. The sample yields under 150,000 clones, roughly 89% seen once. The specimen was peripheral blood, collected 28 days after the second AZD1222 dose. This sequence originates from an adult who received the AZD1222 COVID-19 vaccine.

The CDR3 DNA follows: TGTGCCAGTAGTTCCTCCGGGACTATCTACAATGAGCAGTTCTTC. Protein product: CASSSSGTIYNEQFF. The chain joins TRBV19 to TRBJ2-1, with TRBD2 matching 7 bases. This CDR3 is built from 15 residues. Losses at the gene ends were 5 bases for V and 3 bases for J; bases not matched to a gene: 7. In germline, CDR1 is LNHDA, CDR2 SQIVND (reference sequence).